This T cell receptor beta chain is drawn from a study of cytomegalovirus exposure and HLA in healthy donors. Study outcomes and limitations: The study listed 164 cytomegalovirus-associated TCR beta chains.

The germline gives CDR1 SEHNR, CDR2 FQNEAQ (reference sequence). This CDR3 comprises 17 residues. With regard to this clone: Its specificity is unknown. Mismatch with germline at one junction end may stem from a read error.

Donors were nominally healthy when sampled, though unrecorded immune exposures were likely. 13 Jbeta primers and 60 Vbeta primers were used for the PCR. Sequencing used immunoSEQ multiplex PCR; TCRdb keeps in-frame clones, though not all of them. Of some 98,000 clones detected, roughly 77% appear once; the ten largest clones hold about 1.5%. The specimen sequenced was PBMCs. The TCR comes from a middle-aged man in good health and CMV-seronegative. The gene calls are TRBV7-9 and TRBJ2-2; TRBD1 aligns across 11 bases. CDR3: CSSSRQGQGAVTGELFF. The CDR3, as DNA: TGTTCCAGCAGCCGACAAGGACAGGGGGCGGTCACCGGGGAGCTGTTTTTT.